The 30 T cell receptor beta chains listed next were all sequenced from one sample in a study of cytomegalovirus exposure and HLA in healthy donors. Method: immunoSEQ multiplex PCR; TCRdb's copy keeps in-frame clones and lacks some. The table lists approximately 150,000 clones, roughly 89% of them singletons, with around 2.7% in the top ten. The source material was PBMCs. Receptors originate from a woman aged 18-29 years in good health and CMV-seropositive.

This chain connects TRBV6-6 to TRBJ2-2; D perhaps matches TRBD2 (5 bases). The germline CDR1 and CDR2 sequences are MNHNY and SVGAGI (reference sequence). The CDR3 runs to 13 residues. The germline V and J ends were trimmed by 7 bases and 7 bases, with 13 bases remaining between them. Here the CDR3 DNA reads TGTGCCAGCACTCTGACTACTCACGGGGAGCTGTTTTTT. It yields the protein CASTLTTHGELFF.

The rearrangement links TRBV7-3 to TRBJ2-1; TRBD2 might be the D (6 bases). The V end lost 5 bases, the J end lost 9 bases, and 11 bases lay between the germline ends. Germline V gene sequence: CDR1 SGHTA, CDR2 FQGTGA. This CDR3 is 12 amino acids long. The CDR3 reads CASSVMGGEQFF. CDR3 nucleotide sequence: TGTGCCAGCAGCGTCATGGGAGGTGAGCAGTTCTTC.

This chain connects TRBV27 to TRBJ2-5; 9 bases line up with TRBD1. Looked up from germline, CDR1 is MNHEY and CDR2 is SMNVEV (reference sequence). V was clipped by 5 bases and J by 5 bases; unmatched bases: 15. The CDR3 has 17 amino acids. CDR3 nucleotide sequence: TGTGCCAGCAGTCCCCCGCAAGGACAGGGGAATGGGGAGACCCAGTACTTC. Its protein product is CASSPPQGQGNGETQYF.

CDR3 protein: CASSQVDSGVSEQFF. CDR3 DNA sequence: TGTGCCAGCAGCCAAGTTGATAGCGGTGTATCCGAGCAGTTCTTC. The genes are TRBV4-2 and TRBJ2-1; possibly TRBD2 for D (6 bases). The germline gives CDR1 LGHNA, CDR2 YNFKEQ. CDR3 length: 15 residues. V gave up 1 base and J gave up 10 bases, with 17 bases separating them.

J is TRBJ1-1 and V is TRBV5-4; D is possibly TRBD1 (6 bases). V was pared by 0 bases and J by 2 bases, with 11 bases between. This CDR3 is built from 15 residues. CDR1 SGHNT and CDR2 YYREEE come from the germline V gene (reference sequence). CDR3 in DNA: TGTGCCAGCAGCTTGGGCGGCAGGGGAAACACTGAAGCTTTCTTT. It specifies CASSLGGRGNTEAFF.

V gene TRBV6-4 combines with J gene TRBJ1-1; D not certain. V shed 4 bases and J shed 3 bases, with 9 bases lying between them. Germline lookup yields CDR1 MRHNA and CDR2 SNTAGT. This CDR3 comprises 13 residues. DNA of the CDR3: TGTGCCAGCAGTGTCGCGGCCCACACTGAAGCTTTCTTT. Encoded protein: CASSVAAHTEAFF.

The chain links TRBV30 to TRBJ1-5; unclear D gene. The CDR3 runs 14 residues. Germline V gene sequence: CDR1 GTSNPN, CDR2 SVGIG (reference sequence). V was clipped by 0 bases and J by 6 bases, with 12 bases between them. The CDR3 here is CAWSVAAGGQPQHF. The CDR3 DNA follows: TGTGCCTGGAGTGTGGCGGCGGGTGGTCAGCCCCAGCATTTT.

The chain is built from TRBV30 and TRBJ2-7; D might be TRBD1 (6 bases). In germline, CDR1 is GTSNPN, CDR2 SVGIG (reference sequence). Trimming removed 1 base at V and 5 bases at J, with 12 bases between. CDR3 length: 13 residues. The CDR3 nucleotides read TGTGCCTGGAGTGCACAGGGACCCCACGAGCAGTACTTC. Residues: CAWSAQGPHEQYF. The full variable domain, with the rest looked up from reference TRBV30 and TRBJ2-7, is SQTIHQWPATLVQPVGSPLSLECTVEGTSNPNLYWYRQAAGRGLQLLFYSVGIGQISSEVPQNLSASRPQDRQFILSSKKLLLSDSGFYLCAWSAQGPHEQYFGPGTRLTVT.

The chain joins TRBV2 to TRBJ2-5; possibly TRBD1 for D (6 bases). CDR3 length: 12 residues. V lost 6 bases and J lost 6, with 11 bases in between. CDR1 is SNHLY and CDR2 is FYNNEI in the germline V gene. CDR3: CASRGDTQTQYF. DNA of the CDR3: TGTGCCAGCAGGGGGGACACGCAGACCCAGTACTTC.

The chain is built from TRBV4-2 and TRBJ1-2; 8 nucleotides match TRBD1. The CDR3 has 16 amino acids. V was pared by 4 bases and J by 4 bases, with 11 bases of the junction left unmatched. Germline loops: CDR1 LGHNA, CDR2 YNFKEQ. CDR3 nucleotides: TGTGCCAGCAGCCTCTCCTCAGGGGGCGAGAGCTATGGCTACACCTTC. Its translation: CASSLSSGGESYGYTF.

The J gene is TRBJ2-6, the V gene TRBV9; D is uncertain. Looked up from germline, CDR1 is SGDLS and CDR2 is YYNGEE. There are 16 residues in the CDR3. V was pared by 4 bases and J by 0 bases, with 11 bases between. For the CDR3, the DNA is TGTGCCAGCAGCCCACATGGTGACTCTGGGGCCAACGTCCTGACTTTC. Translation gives CASSPHGDSGANVLTF.

CDR3 bases: TGTGCCAGCAGCCAAGGGAATAGTTGGCGGGAGTACCTCCAAGAGACCCAGTACTTC. This translates into CASSQGNSWREYLQETQYF. The rearrangement uses TRBV4-2 and TRBJ2-5, with 7 bases matching TRBD2. V lost 1 base to trimming and J lost 1 base; unmatched junction nucleotides: 15. The germline CDR1 and CDR2 sequences are LGHNA and YNFKEQ. The CDR3 sequence is 19 residues long.

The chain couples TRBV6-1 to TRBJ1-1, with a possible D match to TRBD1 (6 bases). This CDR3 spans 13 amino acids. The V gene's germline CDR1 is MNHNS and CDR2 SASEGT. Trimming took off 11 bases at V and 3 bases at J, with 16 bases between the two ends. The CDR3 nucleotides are TGTGCCCTTCGCCCCGGGGGGCACACTGAAGCTTTCTTT. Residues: CALRPGGHTEAFF.

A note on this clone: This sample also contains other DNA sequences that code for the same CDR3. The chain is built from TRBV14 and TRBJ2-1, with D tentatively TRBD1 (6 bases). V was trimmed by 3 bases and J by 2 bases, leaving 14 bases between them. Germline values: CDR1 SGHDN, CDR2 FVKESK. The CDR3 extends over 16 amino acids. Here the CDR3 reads CASSQEAGDTYNEQFF. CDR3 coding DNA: TGTGCCAGCAGCCAGGAGGCAGGGGACACCTACAATGAGCAGTTCTTC.

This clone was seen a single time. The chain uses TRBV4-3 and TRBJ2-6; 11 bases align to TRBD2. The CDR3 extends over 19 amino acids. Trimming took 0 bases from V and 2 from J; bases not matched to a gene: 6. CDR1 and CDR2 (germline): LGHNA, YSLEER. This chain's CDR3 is CASSQDLAGGVAGANVLTF. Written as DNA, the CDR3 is TGCGCCAGCAGCCAAGATCTAGCGGGAGGAGTTGCTGGGGCCAACGTCCTGACTTTC.

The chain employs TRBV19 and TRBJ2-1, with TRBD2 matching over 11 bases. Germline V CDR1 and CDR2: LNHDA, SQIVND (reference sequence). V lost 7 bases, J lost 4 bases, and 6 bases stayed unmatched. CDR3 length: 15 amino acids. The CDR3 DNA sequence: TGTGCCAGTAAACTAGCGGGAGTGGGATACAATGAGCAGTTCTTC. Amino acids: CASKLAGVGYNEQFF. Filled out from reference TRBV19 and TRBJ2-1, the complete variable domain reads DGGITQSPKYLFRKEGQNVTLSCEQNLNHDAMYWYRQDPGQGLRLIYYSQIVNDFQKGDIAEGYSVSREKKESFPLTVTSAQKNPTAFYLCASKLAGVGYNEQFFGPGTRLTVL.

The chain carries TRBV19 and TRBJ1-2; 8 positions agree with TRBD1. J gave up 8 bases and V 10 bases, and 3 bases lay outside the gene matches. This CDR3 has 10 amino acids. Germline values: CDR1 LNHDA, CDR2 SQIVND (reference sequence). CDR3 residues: CATSGGGYTF. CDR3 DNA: TGTGCCACCTCAGGGGGCGGCTACACCTTC.

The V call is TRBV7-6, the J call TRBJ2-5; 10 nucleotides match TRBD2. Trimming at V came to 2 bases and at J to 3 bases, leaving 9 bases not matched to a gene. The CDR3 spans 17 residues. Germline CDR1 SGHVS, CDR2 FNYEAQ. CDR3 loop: CASSLRTSGGAKETQYF. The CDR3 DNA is TGTGCCAGCAGCTTAAGAACAAGCGGGGGGGCAAAAGAGACCCAGTACTTC.

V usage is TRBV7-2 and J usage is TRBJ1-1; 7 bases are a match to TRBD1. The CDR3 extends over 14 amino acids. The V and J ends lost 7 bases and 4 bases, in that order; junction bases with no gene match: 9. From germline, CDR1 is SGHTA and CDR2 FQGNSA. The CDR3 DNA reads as TGTGCCAGCAAACCCTACGGGACAGCCACTGAAGCTTTCTTT. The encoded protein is CASKPYGTATEAFF.

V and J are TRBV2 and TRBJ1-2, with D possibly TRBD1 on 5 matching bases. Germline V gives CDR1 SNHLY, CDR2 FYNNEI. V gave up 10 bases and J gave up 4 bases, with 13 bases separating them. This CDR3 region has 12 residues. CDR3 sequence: CATRWGSYGYTF. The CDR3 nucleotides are TGTGCCACCCGTTGGGGCTCCTATGGCTACACCTTC. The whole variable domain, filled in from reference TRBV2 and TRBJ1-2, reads EPEVTQTPSHQVTQMGQEVILRCVPISNHLYFYWYRQILGQKVEFLVSFYNNEISEKSEIFDDQFSVERPDGSNFTLKIRSTKLEDSAMYFCATRWGSYGYTFGSGTRLTVV.

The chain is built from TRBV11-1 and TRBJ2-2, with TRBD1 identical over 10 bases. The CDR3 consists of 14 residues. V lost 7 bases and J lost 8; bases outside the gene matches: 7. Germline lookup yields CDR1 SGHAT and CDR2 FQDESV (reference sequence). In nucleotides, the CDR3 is TGTGCCAGCACTCGACAGGGGGCGATAGGGGAGCTGTTTTTT. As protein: CASTRQGAIGELFF.

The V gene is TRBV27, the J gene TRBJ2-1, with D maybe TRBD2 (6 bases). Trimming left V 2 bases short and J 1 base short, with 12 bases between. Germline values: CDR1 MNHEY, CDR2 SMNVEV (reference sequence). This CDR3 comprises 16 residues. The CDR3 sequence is CASSLRGGTSYNEQFF. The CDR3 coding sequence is TGTGCCAGCAGTTTAAGGGGCGGGACGTCCTACAATGAGCAGTTCTTC.

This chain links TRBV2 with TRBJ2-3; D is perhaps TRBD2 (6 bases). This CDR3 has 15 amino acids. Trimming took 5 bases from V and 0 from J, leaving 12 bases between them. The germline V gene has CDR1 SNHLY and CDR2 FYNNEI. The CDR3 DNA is TGTGCCAGCAGTACGACTAGTCTAAGCACAGATACGCAGTATTTT. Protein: CASSTTSLSTDTQYF. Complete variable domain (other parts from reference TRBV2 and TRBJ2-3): EPEVTQTPSHQVTQMGQEVILRCVPISNHLYFYWYRQILGQKVEFLVSFYNNEISEKSEIFDDQFSVERPDGSNFTLKIRSTKLEDSAMYFCASSTTSLSTDTQYFGPGTRLTVL.

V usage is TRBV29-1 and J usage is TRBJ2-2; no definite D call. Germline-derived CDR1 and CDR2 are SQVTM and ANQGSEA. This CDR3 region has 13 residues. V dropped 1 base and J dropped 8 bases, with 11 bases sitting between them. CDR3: CSVEAGSIGELFF. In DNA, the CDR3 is TGCAGCGTTGAAGCCGGTAGCATAGGGGAGCTGTTTTTT.

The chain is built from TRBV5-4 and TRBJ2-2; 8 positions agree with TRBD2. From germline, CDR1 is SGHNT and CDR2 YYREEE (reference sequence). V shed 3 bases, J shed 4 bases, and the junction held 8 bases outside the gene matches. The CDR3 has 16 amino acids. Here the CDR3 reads CASSWGSGAGTGELFF. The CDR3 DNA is TGTGCCAGCAGCTGGGGTAGCGGGGCGGGCACCGGGGAGCTGTTTTTT.

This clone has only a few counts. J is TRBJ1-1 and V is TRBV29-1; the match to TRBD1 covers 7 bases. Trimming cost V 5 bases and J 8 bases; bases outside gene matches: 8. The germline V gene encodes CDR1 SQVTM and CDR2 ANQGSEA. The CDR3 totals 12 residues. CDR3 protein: CSVLTGAQEAFF. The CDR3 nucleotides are TGCAGCGTTTTAACAGGGGCTCAAGAAGCTTTCTTT.

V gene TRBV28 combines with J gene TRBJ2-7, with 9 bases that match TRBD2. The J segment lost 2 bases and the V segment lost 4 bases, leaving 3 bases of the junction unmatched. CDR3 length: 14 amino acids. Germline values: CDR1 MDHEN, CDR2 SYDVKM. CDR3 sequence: CASSYPSGTYEQYF. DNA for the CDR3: TGTGCCAGCAGTTACCCTAGCGGGACCTACGAGCAGTACTTC.

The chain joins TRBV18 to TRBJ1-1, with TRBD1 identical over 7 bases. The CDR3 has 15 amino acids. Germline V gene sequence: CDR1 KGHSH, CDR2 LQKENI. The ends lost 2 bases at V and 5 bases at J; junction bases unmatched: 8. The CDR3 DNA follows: TGTGCCAGCTCACCAACAGGGGTTCGGGGAACTGAAGCTTTCTTT. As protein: CASSPTGVRGTEAFF.

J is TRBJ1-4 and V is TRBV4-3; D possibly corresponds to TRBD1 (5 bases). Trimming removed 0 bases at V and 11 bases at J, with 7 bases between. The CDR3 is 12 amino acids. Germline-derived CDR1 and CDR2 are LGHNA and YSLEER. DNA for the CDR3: TGCGCCAGCAGCCAAGATGGGGCCAAACTGTTTTTT. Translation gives CASSQDGAKLFF.

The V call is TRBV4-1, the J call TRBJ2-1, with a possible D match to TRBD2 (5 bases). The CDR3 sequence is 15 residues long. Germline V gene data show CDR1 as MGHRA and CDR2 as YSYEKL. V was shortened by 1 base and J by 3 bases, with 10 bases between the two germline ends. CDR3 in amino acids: CASSQGDRGYNEQFF. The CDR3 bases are TGCGCCAGCAGCCAAGGAGACCGGGGCTACAATGAGCAGTTCTTC.